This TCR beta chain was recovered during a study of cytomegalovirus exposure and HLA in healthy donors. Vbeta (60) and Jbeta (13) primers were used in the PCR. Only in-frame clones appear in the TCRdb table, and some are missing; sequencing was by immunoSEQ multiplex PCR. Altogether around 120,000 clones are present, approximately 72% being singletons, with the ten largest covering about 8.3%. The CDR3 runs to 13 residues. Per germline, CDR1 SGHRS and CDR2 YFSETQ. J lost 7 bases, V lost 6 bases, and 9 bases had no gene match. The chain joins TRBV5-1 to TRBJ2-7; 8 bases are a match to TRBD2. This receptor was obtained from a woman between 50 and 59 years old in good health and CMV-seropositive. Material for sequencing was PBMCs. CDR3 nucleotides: TGCGCCAGCACGTCCGGGGGGGCTCAGGAGCAGTACTTC. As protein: CASTSGGAQEQYF.